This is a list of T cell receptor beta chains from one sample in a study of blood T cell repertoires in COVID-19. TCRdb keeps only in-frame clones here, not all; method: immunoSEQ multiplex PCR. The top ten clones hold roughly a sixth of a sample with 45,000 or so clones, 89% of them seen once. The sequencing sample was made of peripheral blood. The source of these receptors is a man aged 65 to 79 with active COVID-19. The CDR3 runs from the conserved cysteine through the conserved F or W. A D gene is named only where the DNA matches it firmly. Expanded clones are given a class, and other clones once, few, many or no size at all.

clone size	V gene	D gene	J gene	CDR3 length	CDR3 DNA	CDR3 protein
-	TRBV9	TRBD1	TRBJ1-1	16	TGTGCCAGCAGCGTAGGGACAGGGGAATTTGGTACTGAAGCTTTCTTT	CASSVGTGEFGTEAFF
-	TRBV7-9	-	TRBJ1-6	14	TGTGCCAGCAGCATCCCGGGACAAAGCTCACCCCTCCACTTT	CASSIPGQSSPLHF
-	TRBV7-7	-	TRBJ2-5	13	TGTGCTAGCAGCTTAGTGTTCATGGAGACCCAGTACTTC	CASSLVFMETQYF
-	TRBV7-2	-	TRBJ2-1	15	TGTGCCAGCAGCTTAGACAGAGCAGAAGACAATGAGCAGTTCTTC	CASSLDRAEDNEQFF
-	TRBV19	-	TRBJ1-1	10	TGTGCCAGAATCCTCCTAGAAGCTTTCTTT	CARILLEAFF
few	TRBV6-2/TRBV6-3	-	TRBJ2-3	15	TGTGCCAGCAGTTCCGTGGGGCCACGAGCAGATACGCAGTATTTT	CASSSVGPRADTQYF
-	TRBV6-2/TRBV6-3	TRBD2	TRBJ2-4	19	TGTGCCAGCAGTCCGTGGACTAGCGGGGGGGCCGTAGCCAAAAACATTCAGTACTTC	CASSPWTSGGAVAKNIQYF
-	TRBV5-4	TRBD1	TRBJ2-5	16	TGTGCCAGCAGGTCTAGACCGGGACAGGGTCAAGAGACCCAGTACTTC	CASRSRPGQGQETQYF
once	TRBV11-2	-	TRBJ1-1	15	TGTGCCAGCAGCTTAGCCGCCGGGAAGAACACTGAAGCTTTCTTT	CASSLAAGKNTEAFF
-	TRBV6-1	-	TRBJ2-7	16	TGTGCCAGCAGTGAAGACTTCAGGGGAACCTCCTACGAGCAGTACTTC	CASSEDFRGTSYEQYF
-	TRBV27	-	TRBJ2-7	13	TGTGCCAGCAGTTTTACTAACGCCTACGAGCAGTACTTC	CASSFTNAYEQYF
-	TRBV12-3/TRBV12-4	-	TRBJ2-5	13	TGTGCCAGCAGTTTTGGGGGCTCAGAGACCCAGTACTTC	CASSFGGSETQYF
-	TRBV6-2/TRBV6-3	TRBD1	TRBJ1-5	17	TGTGCCAGCAGCCGCGGACAGGCTTCATATAGCAATCAGCCCCAGCATTTT	CASSRGQASYSNQPQHF
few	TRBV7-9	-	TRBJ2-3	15	TGTGCCAGCAGCGATCGGACAGAGCTCACAGATACGCAGTATTTT	CASSDRTELTDTQYF
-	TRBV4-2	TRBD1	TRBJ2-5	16	TGTGCCAGCAGCCCTGGGACAGGGGGTTCCCAAGAGACCCAGTACTTC	CASSPGTGGSQETQYF
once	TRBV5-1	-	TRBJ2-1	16	TGCGCCAGCAGCTTGGTGAAGGGTGCGGAGGGGAATGAGCAGTTCTTC	CASSLVKGAEGNEQFF
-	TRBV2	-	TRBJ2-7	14	TGTGCCAGCAGTGAATTCGGGCGGGACTACGAGCAGTACTTC	CASSEFGRDYEQYF
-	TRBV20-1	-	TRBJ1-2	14	TGCAGTGCTAGTACGACTGAAGTGAGCTATGGCTACACCTTC	CSASTTEVSYGYTF
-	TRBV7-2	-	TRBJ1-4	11	TGTGCCAGCAGAATCGATGAAAAACTGTTTTTT	CASRIDEKLFF
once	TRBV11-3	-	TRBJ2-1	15	TGTGCCAGCAGCGATTACAGGTCCTCCTACAATGAGCAGTTCTTC	CASSDYRSSYNEQFF
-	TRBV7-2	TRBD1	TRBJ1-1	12	TGTGCCAGCAGTCACGACAGGGGTGAAGCTTTCTTT	CASSHDRGEAFF
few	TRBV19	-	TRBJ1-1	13	TGTGCCAGTAGTATGAGGCGAACGGCTGAAGCTTTCTTT	CASSMRRTAEAFF
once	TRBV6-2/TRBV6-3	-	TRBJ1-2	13	TGTGCCAGCAGCCCGGACAGTTCGACCGGCTACACCTTC	CASSPDSSTGYTF
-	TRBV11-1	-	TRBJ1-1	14	TGTGCCAGCAGCTCTGACTTACAGAACACTGAAGCTTTCTTT	CASSSDLQNTEAFF
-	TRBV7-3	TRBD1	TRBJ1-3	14	TGTGCCAGCAGCTCAGGGGGCCAACGAAACACCATATATTTT	CASSSGGQRNTIYF
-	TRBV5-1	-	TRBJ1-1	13	TGCGCCAGCAGCCCATCAGGGAACACTGAAGCTTTCTTT	CASSPSGNTEAFF
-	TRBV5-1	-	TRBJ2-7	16	TGCGCCAGCAGCTTGGGGCAGGGGCCCGGAACAGGCGAGCAGTACTTC	CASSLGQGPGTGEQYF
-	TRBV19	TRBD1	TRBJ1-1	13	TGTGCCAGTAGCTCGGACAGGGGCACTGAAGCTTTCTTT	CASSSDRGTEAFF
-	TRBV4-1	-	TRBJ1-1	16	TGCGCCAGCAGCCCCAGGACAGAATTCTCGAACACTGAAGCTTTCTTT	CASSPRTEFSNTEAFF